A selection of T cell receptor beta chains follows, all from one sample in a study of shared clonotypes between healthy human individuals. TCRdb's table, derived via immunoSEQ multiplex PCR, lists solely in-frame clones and lacks some. The data hold approximately 740,000 clones, with roughly 70% observed a single time. The sequencing sample was made of memory CD4+ T cells sorted from blood. The origin of the receptors is a woman aged 25-40 years in good health. Both conserved end residues are part of each CDR3.

V gene	CDR3 length	J gene	CDR3 protein
TRBV7-2	16	TRBJ2-2	CASSSRKRSNTGELFF
TRBV19	12	TRBJ1-5	CASSTGVQPQHF
TRBV6-1	15	TRBJ1-5	CASLGQGNSNQPQHF
TRBV7-9	14	TRBJ1-1	CASTFPTENTEAFF
TRBV28	13	TRBJ1-1	CASSPPGLFEAFF
TRBV30	13	TRBJ1-1	CAWSLDRGTEAFF
TRBV7-2	13	TRBJ1-5	CASSLWVDQPQHF
TRBV28	13	TRBJ1-5	CASRRQGNQPQHF
TRBV4-1	16	TRBJ2-7	CASSQERSGASYEQYF
TRBV11-2	13	TRBJ2-7	CASSWQAVGEQYF
TRBV19	16	TRBJ2-7	CASSPLIVRSPYEQYF
TRBV5-1	17	TRBJ2-7	CASSLGRGQALSYEQYF
TRBV4-1	12	TRBJ2-3	CASSQARGTQYF
TRBV6-1	18	TRBJ2-4	CASSEAPGQSLAKNIQYF
TRBV19	16	TRBJ2-1	CASSIRSGQVQNEQFF
TRBV6-5	13	TRBJ1-1	CASRARMNTEAFF
TRBV11-2	18	TRBJ2-7	CASSLGTAIPSTSYEQYF
TRBV5-1	14	TRBJ1-2	CASSPGTGTTGYTF
TRBV6-6	14	TRBJ2-3	CASSLVGSTDTQYF
TRBV19	14	TRBJ1-2	CASRTPGQGYGYTF
TRBV2	13	TRBJ2-1	CASTAETYNEQFF
TRBV30	13	TRBJ2-7	CAWNPGGGGKQYF